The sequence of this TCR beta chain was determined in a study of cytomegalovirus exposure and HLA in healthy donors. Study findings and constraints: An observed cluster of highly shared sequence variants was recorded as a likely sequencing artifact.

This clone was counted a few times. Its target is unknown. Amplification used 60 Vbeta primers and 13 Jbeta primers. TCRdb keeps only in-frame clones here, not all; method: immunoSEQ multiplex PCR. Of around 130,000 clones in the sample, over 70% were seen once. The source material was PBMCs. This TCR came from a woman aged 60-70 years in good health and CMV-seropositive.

CDR3 bases: TGCGCCAGCAGTCCGGGACAGTACACAGATACGCAGTATTTT. Amino acids: CASSPGQYTDTQYF. The chain couples TRBV5-1 to TRBJ2-3; 7 bases are shared with TRBD1. Trimming cost V 5 bases and J 2 bases; bases outside gene matches: 5. The CDR3 runs 14 residues. CDR1 SGHRS and CDR2 YFSETQ come from the germline V gene.